These 10 T cell receptor beta chains originate from one sample sequenced in a study of blood T cells in healthy people across ages. A second about 7 to 11 cycle PCR used barcoded and J-beta primers. TCRdb re-analysed the 5' RACE reads in MiXCR, keeping a single row per CDR3 protein. The top ten hold 13% of the sample, which has about 1.1 million distinct CDR3 sequences, roughly two fifths seen once. Sequenced sample: blood. The source of these receptors is a man in his late teens or twenties in good health.

V and J are TRBV20-1 and TRBJ2-5; maybe TRBD2 (6 bases). Deletions cut 6 bases from V and 11 bases from J, with 28 bases between. Germline V gene lookup returns CDR1 DFQATT and CDR2 SNEGSKA (reference sequence). This CDR3 comprises 15 residues. The CDR3 bases are TGCAGTGCCAATCCGTTGATGGGGGGTAGGAATGAGCAGTACTTC. This translates into CSANPLMGGRNEQYF.

This CDR3 reads CASSLTGPWDEQYF. The CDR3 coding sequence is TGCGCCAGCAGCTTGACGGGACCGTGGGATGAGCAGTACTTC. The chain combines TRBV5-1 with TRBJ2-5; tentatively, D is TRBD1 or TRBD2 (5 bases each). CDR1 SGHRS and CDR2 YFSETQ come from the germline V gene. Trimming took off 1 base at V and 11 bases at J, with 18 bases between the two ends. This CDR3 is built from 14 residues.

The genes are TRBV6-6 and TRBJ1-2, with D maybe TRBD1 (5 bases). The V gene's germline CDR1 is MNHNY and CDR2 SVGAGI (reference sequence). The V gene lost 6 bases and the J gene lost 3 bases, with 23 bases spanning the gap. The CDR3 consists of 17 residues. The CDR3 spells CASSNRRRGVMDYGYTF. The CDR3 nucleotides read TGTGCCAGCAGCAACCGGCGAAGGGGCGTGATGGACTATGGCTACACCTTC.

There are a few counts of this clonotype. The chain joins TRBV5-1 to TRBJ2-5; D gene uncertain. V was pared by 4 bases and J by 3 bases, with 10 bases between. The germline gives CDR1 SGHRS, CDR2 YFSETQ. The CDR3 has 13 amino acids. The CDR3 nucleotides are TGCGCCAGCAGCCAAGGTCCTGAAGAGACCCAGTACTTC. Protein sequence: CASSQGPEETQYF.

In its sample, this clonotype was seen a few times. This sequence joins TRBV24-1 and TRBJ2-1; 10 nucleotides agree with TRBD2. V lost 0 bases to trimming and J lost 0 bases; unmatched junction nucleotides: 13. The germline V gene has CDR1 KGHDR and CDR2 SFDVKD. The CDR3 is made up of 21 amino acids. The CDR3, as DNA: TGTGCCACCAGTGATTTGCAAGCGTCTAGCGGGGGAAAGAGCTCCTACAATGAGCAGTTCTTC. Its protein product is CATSDLQASSGGKSSYNEQFF.

This clonotype was recorded a few times. The gene calls are TRBV4-3 and TRBJ1-1, with a weak D call TRBD1 (5 bases). Germline V gene sequence: CDR1 LGHNA, CDR2 YSLEER. This CDR3 region has 14 residues. Trimming left V 6 bases short and J 3 bases short, with 14 bases between. The CDR3 sequence: CASSPGLGYTEAFF. The CDR3 nucleotides read TGCGCCAGCAGTCCAGGGTTAGGGTACACTGAAGCTTTCTTT.

V usage is TRBV20-1 and J usage is TRBJ2-5; 9 bases map to TRBD2. The J segment lost 1 base and the V segment lost 5 bases, leaving 8 bases of the junction unmatched. Germline CDR1 is DFQATT and CDR2 is SNEGSKA (reference sequence). This CDR3 is built from 15 residues. Written as DNA, the CDR3 is TGCAGTGCTTCGGGACTAGCCCCGACCCAAGAGACCCAGTACTTC. It is translated as CSASGLAPTQETQYF.

The rearrangement links TRBV6-2 or TRBV6-3 to TRBJ2-1; D gene unclear. The end of the DNA fits TRBJ2-7 better, so the J call may be wrong. CDR3 length equals 11 residues. CDR1 and CDR2 (germline): MNHEY, SVGEGT. The DNA of the CDR3 is TGTGCCAGCAGTTACGGTTCTGAGCAGTACTTC. Encoded protein: CASSYGSEQYF.

The V call is TRBV2, the J call TRBJ1-5, with TRBD1 matching 7 bases. CDR3 length: 15 residues. Germline V gene sequence: CDR1 SNHLY, CDR2 FYNNEI. Trimming cost V 6 bases and J 1 base; bases outside gene matches: 6. CDR3 DNA: TGTGCCAGCAGAGGAAACAGGGGAAGCAATCAGCCCCAGCATTTT. It codes for CASRGNRGSNQPQHF.

On this clonotype itself: At one boundary the junction diverges from the germline segment, which might be a read error. This rearrangement joins TRBV27 to TRBJ2-3; no clear D gene. The germline gives CDR1 MNHEY, CDR2 SMNVEV (reference sequence). The CDR3 is 14 residues long. The CDR3 DNA reads as TGTGCCAGCAGTTTATTGAGCGACACAGATACGCGGTATTTT. The encoded protein is CASSLLSDTDTRYF.